This T cell receptor (beta chain) was retrieved from a study of T cells in Graves' hyperthyroidism and ophthalmopathy. The wider study: Peripheral blood was secured at the point of initial diagnosis, before any treatment.

The V end lost 3 bases, the J end lost 5 bases, and 8 bases lay between the germline ends. CDR3 length equals 14 residues. From germline, CDR1 is MNHEY and CDR2 SMNVEV (reference sequence). The study defined stable Graves' hyperthyroidism as no ophthalmopathy progression within 18 months. The study based diagnoses on clinical symptoms, serum thyroxine and TRAb, thyroid ultrasound and orbital computed tomography. Researchers took RNA transcripts and amplified the TCR beta CDR3 regions from them. Primed by the HTBI set, a first-round RT-PCR was run on the TCR CDR3. Each CDR3 protein gets one entry after TCRdb re-called the multiplex PCR reads with MiXCR. This table has fewer than 550,000 distinct CDR3 sequences, 15% to 19% appearing once.

The genes are TRBV27 and TRBJ1-6, with D uncertain. The sample was blood. The source of this sequence is a woman aged 18-29 years with Graves' hyperthyroidism. The CDR3 DNA reads TGTGCCAGCAGTTTTTTGGGGAATAATTCACCCCTCCACTTT. It encodes CASSFLGNNSPLHF.